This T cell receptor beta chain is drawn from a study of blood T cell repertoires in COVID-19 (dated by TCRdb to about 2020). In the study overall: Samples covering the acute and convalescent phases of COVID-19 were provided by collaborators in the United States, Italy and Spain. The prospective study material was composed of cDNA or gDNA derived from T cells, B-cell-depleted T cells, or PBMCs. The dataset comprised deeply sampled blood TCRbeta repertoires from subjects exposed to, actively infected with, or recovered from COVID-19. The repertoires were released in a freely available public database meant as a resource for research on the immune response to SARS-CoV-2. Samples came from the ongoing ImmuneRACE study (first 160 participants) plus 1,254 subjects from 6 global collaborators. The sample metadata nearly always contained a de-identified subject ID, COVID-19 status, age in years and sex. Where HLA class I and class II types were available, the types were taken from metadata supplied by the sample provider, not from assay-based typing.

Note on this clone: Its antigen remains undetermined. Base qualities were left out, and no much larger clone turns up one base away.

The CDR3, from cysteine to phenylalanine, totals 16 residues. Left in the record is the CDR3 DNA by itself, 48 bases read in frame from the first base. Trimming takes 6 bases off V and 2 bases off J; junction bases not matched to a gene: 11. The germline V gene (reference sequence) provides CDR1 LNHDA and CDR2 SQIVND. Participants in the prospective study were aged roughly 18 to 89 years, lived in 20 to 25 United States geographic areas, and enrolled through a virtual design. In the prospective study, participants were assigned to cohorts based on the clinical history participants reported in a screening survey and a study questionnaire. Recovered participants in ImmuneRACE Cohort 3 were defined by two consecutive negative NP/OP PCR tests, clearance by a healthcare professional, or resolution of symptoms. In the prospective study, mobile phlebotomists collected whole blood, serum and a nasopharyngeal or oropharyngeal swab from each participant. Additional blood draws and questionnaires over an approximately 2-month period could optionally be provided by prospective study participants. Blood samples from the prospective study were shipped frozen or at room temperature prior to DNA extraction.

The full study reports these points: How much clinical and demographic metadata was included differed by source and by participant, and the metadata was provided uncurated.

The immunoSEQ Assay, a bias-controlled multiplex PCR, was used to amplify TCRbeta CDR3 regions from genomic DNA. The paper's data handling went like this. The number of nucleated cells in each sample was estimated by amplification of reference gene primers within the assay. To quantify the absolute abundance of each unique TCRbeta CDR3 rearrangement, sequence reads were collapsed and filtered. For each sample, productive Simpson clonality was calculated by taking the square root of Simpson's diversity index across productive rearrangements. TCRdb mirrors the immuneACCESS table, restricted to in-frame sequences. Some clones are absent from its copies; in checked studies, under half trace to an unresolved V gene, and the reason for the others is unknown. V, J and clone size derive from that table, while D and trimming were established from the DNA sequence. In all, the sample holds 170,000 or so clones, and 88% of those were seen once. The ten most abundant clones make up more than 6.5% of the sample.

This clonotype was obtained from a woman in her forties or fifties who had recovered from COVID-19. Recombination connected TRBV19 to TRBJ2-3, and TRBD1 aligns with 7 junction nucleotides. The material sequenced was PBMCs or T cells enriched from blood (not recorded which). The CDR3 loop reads CASRFMVGTVTDTQYF. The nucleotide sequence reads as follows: TGTGCCAGTAGATTTATGGTTGGGACAGTCACAGATACGCAGTATTTT.